This entry lists 24 T cell receptor beta chains sequenced from one sample in a study of T cells in Graves' hyperthyroidism and ophthalmopathy. RNA transcripts provided the source from which TCR beta CDR3 regions were amplified. First-round RT-PCR of the TCR CDR3 relied on the HTBI primer set. MiXCR, applied by TCRdb to the multiplex PCR reads, yields one record per CDR3 protein. The data show about 400,000 distinct CDR3 sequences, 14% to 15% seen once. The sample comprised blood. All receptors derive from a woman aged 30 to 39 with Graves' hyperthyroidism.

The CDR3 coding sequence is TGTGCCAGCAGCGTAGATCCGGGGCAGAGCACTGAAGCTTTCTTT. Its protein is CASSVDPGQSTEAFF. The gene calls are TRBV9 and TRBJ1-1; TRBD1 is a possible D gene (5 bases). With 0 bases removed from V and 4 bases from J, the gap between germline ends came to 13 bases. Germline V CDR1 and CDR2: SGDLS, YYNGEE. This CDR3 is built from 15 residues.

This clonotype occurred many times. The chain couples TRBV3-1 to TRBJ2-7; 7 bases align to TRBD2. Trimming took 1 base from V and 1 from J; bases not matched to a gene: 4. The CDR3 loop spans 15 amino acids. Per the germline V gene, CDR1 is LGHDT and CDR2 is YNNKEL (reference sequence). The DNA for the CDR3 is TGTGCCAGCAGCCAAGGTTCTAGCGGTTCCTACGAGCAGTACTTC. Translated: CASSQGSSGSYEQYF.

This clonotype was seen at least ten times. This rearrangement joins TRBV6-2 or TRBV6-3 to TRBJ2-7, with a weak D call TRBD2 (6 bases). Germline CDR1 reads MNHEY; CDR2 reads SVGEGT. The CDR3 consists of 15 residues. V was trimmed by 8 bases and J by 0 bases, leaving 17 bases between them. CDR3 DNA: TGTGCCAGCGGACGCACGACAGCGGGCTCCTACGAGCAGTACTTC. Translated: CASGRTTAGSYEQYF.

The table lists this clonotype with many counts. The chain couples TRBV28 to TRBJ2-1; 9 bases map to TRBD2. Germline trimming cut 5 bases from V and 0 bases from J; bases unmatched to any gene: 8. The CDR3 covers 17 residues. The germline V gene encodes CDR1 MDHEN and CDR2 SYDVKM. The CDR3 here is CASSPGASGVSYNEQFF. As DNA, the CDR3 is TGTGCCAGCAGTCCTGGGGCTAGCGGGGTCTCCTACAATGAGCAGTTCTTC.

This clonotype showed up many times. The V and J genes are TRBV28 and TRBJ2-1, with a tentative D call TRBD2 (6 bases). V lost 5 bases to trimming and J lost 1 base, with 15 bases between them. In germline, CDR1 is MDHEN, CDR2 SYDVKM. The CDR3 spans 16 residues. CDR3 sequence (DNA): TGTGCCAGCAGTAAGGGGCGCGGGATGTCCTACAATGAGCAGTTCTTC. Amino acids: CASSKGRGMSYNEQFF.

This clonotype was counted only a few times. The chain carries TRBV6-1 and TRBJ1-5; D unresolved. The V and J ends lost 5 bases and 2 bases respectively, with 13 bases between them. The CDR3 loop spans 15 amino acids. Germline V gene data show CDR1 as MNHNS and CDR2 as SASEGT. CDR3 nucleotides: TGTGCCAGCAGTCCGGGCCCTTTGGGCAATCAGCCCCAGCATTTT. Translated, it gives CASSPGPLGNQPQHF.

The genes are TRBV24-1 and TRBJ2-5; 9 bases align to TRBD1. The CDR3 has 15 amino acids. V shed 3 bases, J shed 4 bases, and the junction held 5 bases outside the gene matches. Germline CDR1 and CDR2: KGHDR and SFDVKD. CDR3 region: CATSDRGQGRETQYF. CDR3 sequence (DNA): TGTGCCACCAGTGATCGCGGACAGGGGAGAGAGACCCAGTACTTC.

The rearrangement joins TRBV19 to TRBJ2-5; tentative D call: TRBD2 (6 bases). The CDR3 runs 15 residues. The V end lost 1 base, the J end lost 2 bases, and 11 bases lay between the germline ends. The germline V gene has CDR1 LNHDA and CDR2 SQIVND (reference sequence). CDR3 amino acids: CASSIAGVGQETQYF. In DNA form, the CDR3 reads TGTGCCAGTAGTATAGCGGGAGTCGGGCAAGAGACCCAGTACTTC.

This chain joins TRBV24-1 and TRBJ2-1, with TRBD1 as a possible D gene (6 bases). The V end was cut by 7 bases, the J end by 7 bases, with 16 bases between. Germline assignment: CDR1 KGHDR and CDR2 SFDVKD. This CDR3 comprises 14 residues. In DNA form, the CDR3 reads TGTGCCACCAGGGGGGAGACAGGAGATAATGAGCAGTTCTTC. Protein sequence: CATRGETGDNEQFF.

In its sample, this clonotype was seen a few times. One base away lies a much larger clone, so this may be a sequencing read error. It is likely a read error, because the conserved phenylalanine at the end of the CDR3 is missing. The chain employs TRBV7-2 and TRBJ2-7; 11 bases fit TRBD2. V was clipped by 6 bases and J by 2 bases; unmatched bases: 6. This CDR3 has 15 amino acids. CDR1 is SGHTA and CDR2 is FQGNSA in the germline V gene. DNA of the CDR3: TGTGCCAGCAGTTTAACTAGCGGGGGACCCTACGAGCAGTACCTC. Translation: CASSLTSGGPYEQYL.

In its sample, this clonotype was seen many times. The V call is TRBV20-1, the J call TRBJ1-5, with D possibly matching TRBD1 (6 bases). The CDR3 is 14 residues long. V gave up 5 bases and J gave up 2 bases, with 13 bases separating them. Germline V gives CDR1 DFQATT, CDR2 SNEGSKA (reference sequence). In nucleotides, the CDR3 is TGCAGTGCTGGTGCAGGGGATGGCAATCAGCCCCAGCATTTT. This encodes CSAGAGDGNQPQHF.

This clonotype showed up many times. The chain has TRBV10-3 and TRBJ2-3, with 8 nucleotides matching TRBD1. Germline V gene sequence: CDR1 ENHRY, CDR2 SYGVKD. The ends lost 7 bases at V and 2 bases at J; junction bases unmatched: 5. The CDR3 contains 14 residues. CDR3 region: CAIKSDRATDTQYF. CDR3 DNA sequence: TGTGCCATCAAATCGGACAGGGCCACAGATACGCAGTATTTT.

This clonotype was seen many times. The V and J genes are TRBV5-6 and TRBJ1-1; no definite D call. Trimming shortened V by 8 bases and J by 4 bases, and 15 bases separated the two germline ends. Germline CDR1 and CDR2: SGHDT and YYEEEE. CDR3 length equals 13 residues. The CDR3 here is CASRSEAGTEAFF. CDR3 sequence (DNA): TGTGCCAGTCGTTCAGAGGCGGGCACTGAAGCTTTCTTT.

This chain uses TRBV10-1 with TRBJ2-4; 13 positions match TRBD2. J gave up 5 bases and V 3 bases, and 4 bases lay outside the gene matches. The CDR3 has 16 residues. Looked up from germline, CDR1 is WNHNN and CDR2 is SYGVQD (reference sequence). CDR3 nucleotide sequence: TGCGCCAGCAGTGATGGACTAGCGGGAGAGGAAAACATTCAGTACTTC. It is translated as CASSDGLAGEENIQYF.

This clonotype occurred many times. The gene calls are TRBV6-1 and TRBJ2-1; the D gene could be TRBD1 or TRBD2 (6 bases each). The CDR3 is 14 amino acids. V gave up 5 bases and J gave up 8 bases, with 16 bases separating them. Germline V gene lookup returns CDR1 MNHNS and CDR2 SASEGT. The CDR3 loop reads CASSIISRGDEQFF. CDR3 DNA: TGTGCCAGCAGTATTATCTCGAGGGGGGATGAGCAGTTCTTC.

This clonotype was recorded at least ten times. J is TRBJ2-7 and V is TRBV5-1; TRBD2 agrees at 11 bases. The CDR3 has 17 residues. Trimming at V came to 4 bases and at J to 4 bases, leaving 13 bases not matched to a gene. Germline V gene lookup returns CDR1 SGHRS and CDR2 YFSETQ. The CDR3 region has the DNA TGCGCCAGCAGCGATAGACTAGCGGGACCCTTATTGTACGAGCAGTACTTC. Residues: CASSDRLAGPLLYEQYF.

V and J are TRBV7-3 and TRBJ2-2; TRBD2 agrees at 7 bases. V was clipped by 5 bases and J by 4 bases; unmatched bases: 10. The CDR3 loop spans 16 amino acids. Germline CDR1 and CDR2: SGHTA and FQGTGA. CDR3 nucleotides: TGTGCCAGCAGCCTCAGGCTAGCGGAGGCCACCGGGGAGCTGTTTTTT. Translated, it gives CASSLRLAEATGELFF.

This clonotype was found a few times. V usage is TRBV29-1 and J usage is TRBJ2-3; D is uncertain. Germline CDR1 and CDR2: SQVTM and ANQGSEA. The V and J ends lost 2 bases and 0 bases respectively, with 6 bases between them. The CDR3 is 13 amino acids. The chain's CDR3 is CSVEPGSTDTQYF. In nucleotides, the CDR3 is TGCAGCGTTGAACCCGGAAGCACAGATACGCAGTATTTT.

The table lists this clonotype with a few counts. The chain carries TRBV11-2 and TRBJ1-2, with 9 bases that match TRBD1. The CDR3 is made up of 14 amino acids. Germline CDR1 and CDR2: SGHAT and FQNNGV. Unmatched junction bases numbered 10, after V lost 5 bases and J lost 9 bases. DNA of the CDR3: TGTGCCAGCAGCCCCTCTTGGACAGGGGCTAGCTACACCTTC. Its protein is CASSPSWTGASYTF. Supplemented by reference TRBV11-2 and TRBJ1-2, the full variable domain reads EAGVAQSPRYKIIEKRQSVAFWCNPISGHATLYWYQQILGQGPKLLIQFQNNGVVDDSQLPKDRFSAERLKGVDSTLKIQPAKLEDSAVYLCASSPSWTGASYTFGSGTRLTVV.

The rearrangement joins TRBV24-1 to TRBJ2-1, with D maybe TRBD1 (5 bases). The CDR3 extends over 15 amino acids. Per germline, CDR1 KGHDR and CDR2 SFDVKD. V lost 2 bases to trimming and J lost 2 bases, with 9 bases between them. CDR3 loop: CATSDSWGAYNEQFF. The CDR3 coding sequence is TGTGCCACCAGTGATTCCTGGGGCGCCTACAATGAGCAGTTCTTC.

A remark on this clonotype: One end of the junction varies from germline; a read error may be responsible. The chain combines TRBV5-8 with TRBJ1-3, with 8 positions matching TRBD1. The germline V gene encodes CDR1 SGHTS and CDR2 YDEGEE. The CDR3 has 15 residues. The CDR3 protein is CASSLEAGGSGNTIF. The CDR3 coding sequence is TGTGCCAGCAGCTTGGAAGCAGGGGGCTCTGGAAACACCATATTT.

This chain joins TRBV25-1 and TRBJ1-4; D unresolved. CDR3 size: 15 residues. CDR1 MGHDK and CDR2 SYGVNS come from the germline V gene. Trimming pared 1 base from V and 2 bases from J, leaving 8 bases between. The CDR3 region is CASSELGQTNEKLFF. The CDR3 coding sequence is TGTGCCAGCAGTGAATTGGGCCAGACTAATGAAAAACTGTTTTTT.

There are many counts of this clonotype. The chain combines TRBV10-1 with TRBJ2-5, with D maybe TRBD2 (5 bases). The ends were cut back, 0 bases at V and 4 bases at J, with 9 bases in the middle. The CDR3 has 14 amino acids. Germline CDR1 and CDR2: WNHNN and SYGVQD (reference sequence). The CDR3, as DNA: TGCGCCAGCAGTGAGTCAAGGGAGCGAGAGACCCAGTACTTC. It encodes CASSESRERETQYF.

This clonotype showed up just a few times. The chain has TRBV7-9 and TRBJ2-1; 11 nucleotides agree with TRBD1. The germline V gene has CDR1 SEHNR and CDR2 FQNEAQ (reference sequence). Germline trimming cut 2 bases from V and 8 bases from J; bases unmatched to any gene: 2. The CDR3 has 14 residues. The CDR3: CASSLTDRGHEQFF. The CDR3 DNA sequence: TGTGCCAGCAGCTTAACGGACAGGGGGCATGAGCAGTTCTTC. Combining the CDR3 with reference TRBV7-9 and TRBJ2-1 gives the whole variable domain DTGVSQNPRHKITKRGQNVTFRCDPISEHNRLYWYRQTLGQGPEFLTYFQNEAQLEKSRLLSDRFSAERPKGSFSTLEIQRTEQGDSAMYLCASSLTDRGHEQFFGPGTRLTVL.